This paragraph reports one T cell receptor (beta chain). It was with a sample-barcoded 5' primer and a J-beta primer mix that a second PCR of about 6 to 12 cycles was run. TCRdb reprocessed the 5' RACE reads via MiXCR and lists one record per CDR3 protein. The sample lists 1.5 million to 2 million distinct CDR3 sequences, less than 50% occurring once. This record belongs to a study of blood T cells in healthy people across ages. Germline V lookup: CDR1 DFQATT, CDR2 SNEGSKA (reference sequence). Trimming shortened V by 4 bases and J by 6 bases, and 11 bases separated the two germline ends. The CDR3 is made up of 12 amino acids.

Sequences were obtained from blood. The source is a woman aged 40 to 50 in good health. The chain carries TRBV20-1 and TRBJ2-3; no reliable D call. CDR3 protein: CSAIPDGDTQYF. Written as DNA, the CDR3 is TGCAGTGCTATTCCGGACGGGGATACGCAGTATTTT.